A selection of T cell receptor beta chains follows, all from one sample in a study of blood T cell repertoires in COVID-19. The repertoire was sequenced with immunoSEQ multiplex PCR; TCRdb's copy has only in-frame clones and lacks some. The sample lists tens of thousands of clones, 65% to 90% occurring once. Material: peripheral blood. The receptors originated from an elderly woman with active or convalescent COVID-19. The CDR3 runs from the conserved cysteine through the conserved F or W. A D gene is named only where the DNA matches it firmly. Clone sizes are given selectively: once, few, many, or a class where the clone is expanded.

v_gene	abundance	d_gene	j_gene	len	CDR3nt	CDR3aa
TRBV28	once	TRBD1	TRBJ2-7	17	TGTGCCAGCAGTTTTTGGGGGTTCGACAGGGCCACCTACGAGCAGTACTTC	CASSFWGFDRATYEQYF
TRBV2	once	TRBD2	TRBJ2-3	15	TGTGCCAGCAGTCGTATAATTGCGGGGGGAGATACGCAGTATTTT	CASSRIIAGGDTQYF
TRBV5-6	-	-	TRBJ2-7	17	TGTGCCAGCAGCTTGGGGATGGGGGCGGCCGTTCCCTTCGAGCAGTACTTC	CASSLGMGAAVPFEQYF
TRBV6-1	-	TRBD1	TRBJ1-4	15	TGTGCCAGCAGTGAAAGGGACAGGGCTTCTGAAAAACTGTTTTTT	CASSERDRASEKLFF
TRBV3-1/TRBV3-2	once	-	TRBJ2-1	10	TGTGCCAGCAGCCAAGTAAAGCAGTTCTTC	CASSQVKQFF
TRBV12-3/TRBV12-4	-	TRBD1	TRBJ2-1	13	TGTGCCAGCAGGGACAGGGGGTACAATGAGCAGTTCTTC	CASRDRGYNEQFF
TRBV7-6	-	TRBD1	TRBJ1-4	15	TGTGCCAGCAGCTTAGGGACAGGCCTACATGAAAAACTGTTTTTT	CASSLGTGLHEKLFF
TRBV2	-	-	TRBJ2-7	14	TGTGCCAGCAGTAGGGAGCAAGTCCCCTACGAGCAGTACTTC	CASSREQVPYEQYF
TRBV30	-	-	TRBJ1-1	12	TGTGCCTGGGGGTCTACGAACACTGAAGCTTTCTTT	CAWGSTNTEAFF
TRBV11-1	-	TRBD1	TRBJ2-5	15	TGTGCCAGCAGCCCTACACGGGGACAGCAAGAGACCCAGTACTTC	CASSPTRGQQETQYF
TRBV5-1	-	-	TRBJ1-1	15	TGCGCCAGCAGCTCGGCGGGGGGTAGCGGGACTGAAGCTTTCTTT	CASSSAGGSGTEAFF
TRBV24-1	-	TRBD1	TRBJ1-5	17	TGTGCCACCAGTGATCTTCTGGACAGGGCGAGCAATCAGCCCCAGCATTTT	CATSDLLDRASNQPQHF
TRBV9	-	-	TRBJ1-4	15	TGTGCCAGCAGCGTAGGCGGGACCTCTAATGAAAAACTGTTTTTT	CASSVGGTSNEKLFF
TRBV2	-	TRBD1	TRBJ1-1	14	TGTGCCAGCTCGCCGGGACAGCGGGCGGCTGAAGCTTTCTTT	CASSPGQRAAEAFF
TRBV5-4	-	-	TRBJ1-1	17	TGTGCCAGCAGCTTGGACAGGGCAGGGGTGATGAACACTGAAGCTTTCTTT	CASSLDRAGVMNTEAFF
TRBV2	-	-	TRBJ1-6	15	TGTGCCAGCAGGGGCGGGCTTCCGGTTAGTTCACCCCTCCACTTT	CASRGGLPVSSPLHF
TRBV24-1	few	TRBD2	TRBJ2-1	14	TGTGCCACCAGGGGGACTAGCGGGAGGGCTGAGCAGTTCTTC	CATRGTSGRAEQFF
TRBV5-5	-	-	TRBJ1-5	15	TGTGCCAGCAGCGTCGAGGGCGCCTGGAATCAGCCCCAGCATTTT	CASSVEGAWNQPQHF
TRBV6-5	-	-	TRBJ2-7	14	TGTGCCAGCAGCCTAGCGCCGAGCTCCTACGAGCAGTACTTC	CASSLAPSSYEQYF
TRBV19	-	TRBD1	TRBJ2-1	15	TGTGCCAGTAGTATTCCCGGGACAGGGACCAATGAGCAGTTCTTC	CASSIPGTGTNEQFF
TRBV7-3	-	TRBD1	TRBJ2-5	17	TGTGCCAGCAGCTTAAGTCCGGGGACAGGGGATAAGGAGACCCAGTACTTC	CASSLSPGTGDKETQYF
TRBV11-2	-	-	TRBJ2-7	17	TGTGCCAGCAGCTTACAGGCAGGGACTCTCTACTCCTACGAGCAGTACTTC	CASSLQAGTLYSYEQYF
TRBV5-1	-	TRBD1	TRBJ1-2	15	TGCGCCAGCAGCCCCGGACAGGGTCAAAACTATGGCTACACCTTC	CASSPGQGQNYGYTF